Listed here is a single T cell receptor (beta chain). This entry is derived from a study of blood T cell repertoires in COVID-19. Data came from immunoSEQ multiplex PCR; TCRdb stores just in-frame clones and leaves some out. The data contain about 260,000 clones, roughly 88% of them singletons. CDR3 length: 17 amino acids. Trimming left V 4 bases short and J 1 base short, with 19 bases between. CDR1 and CDR2 from the germline V gene are LGHDT and YNNKEL (reference sequence). The clonotype was recovered from a human donor in a cohort sampled during active COVID-19. The specimen was peripheral blood. The V call is TRBV3-1 (or the pseudogene TRBV3-2), the J call TRBJ2-5; D may be TRBD2 (6 bases). The CDR3 sequence is CASSPRYLGLSQETQYF. Here the CDR3 DNA reads TGTGCCAGCAGCCCTCGGTATCTGGGACTCTCCCAAGAGACCCAGTACTTC.